Shown below are 13 T cell receptor beta chains from a single sample sequenced in a study of graft-versus-host responses after intestinal transplantation. Assay: immunoSEQ multiplex PCR; the TCRdb copy retains only in-frame clones and omits some. The table shows around 19,000 clones, with roughly a third occurring only once. Source: alloreactive CD4+ T cells from a mixed lymphocyte reaction culture, taken before transplantation. The subset was: CFSE-low proliferating T cells sorted from roughly 6-day pre-transplant mixed lymphocyte reaction (GvH or HvG direction). The source of these receptors is a human patient who was an organ donor for intestinal transplantation.

The V gene is TRBV4-1, the J gene TRBJ1-1, with no clear D. The length of the CDR3 is 13 residues. CDR1 is MGHRA, CDR2 YSYEKL, per germline. V was pared by 4 bases and J by 8 bases, with 14 bases between. In DNA form, the CDR3 reads TGCGCCAGCAGCCTATACGAGTTTACCGAAGCTTTCTTT. The encoded protein is CASSLYEFTEAFF.

Only a few counts were recorded for this clone. The chain has TRBV6-5 and TRBJ2-7; D uncertain. The germline CDR1 and CDR2 sequences are MNHEY and SVGAGI. This CDR3 has 15 residues. Trimming shortened V by 2 bases and J by 2 bases, and 13 bases separated the two germline ends. The CDR3 bases are TGTGCCAGCAGTTACGTACCTGAAAGGGCCTACGAGCAGTACTTC. This translates into CASSYVPERAYEQYF.

The gene calls are TRBV19 and TRBJ1-3, with a possible D match to TRBD1 (5 bases). Per the germline V gene, CDR1 is LNHDA and CDR2 is SQIVND (reference sequence). V lost 8 bases to trimming and J lost 4 bases, with 9 bases between them. The length of the CDR3 is 12 residues. In nucleotides, the CDR3 is TGTGCCAGTCCGGGACCAGGAAACACCATATATTTT. It is translated as CASPGPGNTIYF.

V and J are TRBV19 and TRBJ1-5; D is unclear. Deletions cut 3 bases from V and 6 bases from J, with 21 bases between. CDR1 is LNHDA, CDR2 SQIVND, per germline (reference sequence). The CDR3 spans 17 residues. CDR3 nucleotides: TGTGCCAGTAGTATTTTTTCGAATAGGGTAATTAGTCAGCCCCAGCATTTT. Translating it yields CASSIFSNRVISQPQHF.

This clone was observed a single time. The chain links TRBV7-8 to TRBJ2-2, with 7 nucleotides matching TRBD2. CDR3 size: 16 residues. CDR1 and CDR2 from the germline V gene are SGHVS and FQNEAQ. Losses at the gene ends were 1 base for V and 4 bases for J; bases not matched to a gene: 6. The DNA for the CDR3 is TGTGCCAGCAGCTTAGGCGGCGCGGGAGCCACCGGGGAGCTGTTTTTT. Amino acid sequence: CASSLGGAGATGELFF.

CDR3 sequence: CAISVLAGTGELFF. CDR3 coding DNA: TGTGCCATCAGTGTACTAGCGGGAACCGGGGAGCTGTTTTTT. The chain joins TRBV10-3 to TRBJ2-2, with 10 bases matching TRBD2. Trimming removed 4 bases from V and 5 bases from J; junction bases left unmatched: 1. Germline CDR1 reads ENHRY; CDR2 reads SYGVKD. The CDR3 is 14 amino acids.

V is TRBV2 and J is TRBJ1-5, with 12 bases matching TRBD1. V was pared by 2 bases and J by 9 bases, with 11 bases of the junction left unmatched. Germline V lookup: CDR1 SNHLY, CDR2 FYNNEI. The CDR3 covers 17 residues. CDR3 residues: CASSERLGQGAGRPQHF. The CDR3 DNA reads as TGTGCCAGCAGTGAAAGGTTGGGACAGGGGGCTGGGAGGCCCCAGCATTTT.

The V call is TRBV7-9, the J call TRBJ2-1; possible D gene TRBD2, 5 bases. Germline V CDR1 and CDR2: SEHNR, FQNEAQ (reference sequence). Trimming stripped 7 bases from V and 2 bases from J, with 15 bases between. There are 15 residues in the CDR3. The DNA of the CDR3 is TGTGCCAGCAACGGTGGCCTCGGGGCCTACAATGAGCAGTTCTTC. Protein sequence: CASNGGLGAYNEQFF.

To note about this clone: A read error may account for a junction end that differs from germline. The chain is built from TRBV6-5 and TRBJ2-1, with D perhaps being TRBD1 or TRBD2 (5 bases each). The CDR3 contains 15 residues. The germline CDR1 and CDR2 sequences are MNHEY and SVGAGI. CDR3 sequence: CASSYSGTGAFGLIF. In DNA, the CDR3 is TGTGCCAGCAGTTACTCGGGGACCGGAGCGTTTGGACTTATCTTC.

The genes are TRBV5-5 and TRBJ2-7; D might be TRBD1 (6 bases). CDR3 length: 15 amino acids. Germline V gene lookup returns CDR1 SGHKS and CDR2 YYEKEE (reference sequence). Trimming removed 2 bases at V and 6 bases at J, with 18 bases between. CDR3 DNA sequence: TGTGCCAGCAGCTTAATGGCAGGGGATCTTTCCGAGCAGTACTTC. It is translated as CASSLMAGDLSEQYF.

This clone was picked up a small number of times. This chain joins TRBV2 and TRBJ1-1, with a possible D match to TRBD1 (5 bases). The CDR3 is 14 amino acids. The germline V and J ends were trimmed by 1 base and 3 bases, with 9 bases remaining between them. CDR1 is SNHLY and CDR2 is FYNNEI in the germline V gene. The CDR3 nucleotides are TGTGCCAGCAGTGAAGGACAGTCCTACACTGAAGCTTTCTTT. This translates into CASSEGQSYTEAFF.

This clone appeared a few times. The chain recombines TRBV29-1 with TRBJ1-1; weak D call: TRBD1 (5 bases). The CDR3 extends over 14 amino acids. Per germline, CDR1 SQVTM and CDR2 ANQGSEA. CDR3 loop: CAVARGPENTEAFF. The CDR3 DNA follows: TGCGCCGTTGCGAGGGGCCCCGAGAACACTGAAGCTTTCTTT.

This rearrangement joins TRBV18 to TRBJ1-4; TRBD1 aligns across 7 bases. CDR1 is KGHSH, CDR2 LQKENI, per germline. The CDR3 loop spans 18 amino acids. Germline trimming cut 3 bases from V and 7 bases from J; bases unmatched to any gene: 17. The CDR3 DNA sequence: TGTGCCAGCTCACCGATCGGGACAGTAAGTAGAGGAGGTGAAAAACTGTTTTTT. Protein product: CASSPIGTVSRGGEKLFF.